This T cell receptor (beta chain) was sequenced during a study of blood T cell repertoires in COVID-19. Original data processing: Amplifying reference gene primers gave estimates of nucleated cell counts. Clones were sequenced by immunoSEQ multiplex PCR, and TCRdb holds only the in-frame ones, with some missing. V, J and clone size are those of that table, while D and trimming were read from the DNA. The data hold 260,000 or so clones, with around 84% observed a single time. Across 24 US areas, participants ranged in age from about 18 to 90 years. Donors in Cohort 3 counted as recovered after two negative PCRs, clearance, or symptom resolution. The CDR3 length is 14 residues. Germline CDR1 reads MNHEY; CDR2 reads SVGAGI. Trimming removed 7 bases at V and 2 bases at J, with 14 bases between.

The specimen sequenced was PBMCs or T cells enriched from blood (not recorded which). The TCR was taken from a man aged 18-30 years who had recovered from COVID-19. This sequence joins TRBV6-5 and TRBJ2-5; possible D gene TRBD2, 6 bases. CDR3 sequence (DNA): TGTGCCAGCACAAGAACGGGGAGGCAAGAGACCCAGTACTTC. Translating it yields CASTRTGRQETQYF.